This TCR beta chain was identified during a study of CD8+ T cells in alopecia areata. Turning to the study itself: Treated patients took oral tofacitinib at 5 to 10 mg twice daily. Broader study findings: Among the cells sequenced in scalp samples are also the resident alphabeta T cells of normal skin. Just one nonresponder means the tie between baseline CD8+ expansion and response stays uncertain.

The treatment denotes: oral pan-JAK inhibitor, 5-10 mg twice daily. The researchers isolated CD4+ and CD8+ T cells from PBMCs by sorting. Worth noting for this clone: Its target is unknown.

Following extraction, RNA underwent reverse transcription to cDNA, which served as the sequencing template. Method: immunoSEQ multiplex PCR; TCRdb's copy keeps in-frame clones and lacks some. The table lists over 150,000 clones, under 60% of them singletons. This CDR3 spans 19 amino acids. With 4 bases clipped from V and 1 base from J, the junction kept 9 bases outside the gene matches. The chain combines TRBV23-1 with TRBJ2-4, with 14 bases aligning to TRBD2. TRBV23-1 is reported as an ORF; its role is uncertain. This specimen was CD8+ T cells sorted from blood, taken at week 24, from a patient treated with tofacitinib. The receptor was isolated from a human donor with alopecia areata. The chain's CDR3 is CASSLKPGLAGVAKNIQYF. CDR3 nucleotides: TGCGCCAGCAGTCTTAAGCCGGGACTAGCGGGGGTGGCCAAAAACATTCAGTACTTC.